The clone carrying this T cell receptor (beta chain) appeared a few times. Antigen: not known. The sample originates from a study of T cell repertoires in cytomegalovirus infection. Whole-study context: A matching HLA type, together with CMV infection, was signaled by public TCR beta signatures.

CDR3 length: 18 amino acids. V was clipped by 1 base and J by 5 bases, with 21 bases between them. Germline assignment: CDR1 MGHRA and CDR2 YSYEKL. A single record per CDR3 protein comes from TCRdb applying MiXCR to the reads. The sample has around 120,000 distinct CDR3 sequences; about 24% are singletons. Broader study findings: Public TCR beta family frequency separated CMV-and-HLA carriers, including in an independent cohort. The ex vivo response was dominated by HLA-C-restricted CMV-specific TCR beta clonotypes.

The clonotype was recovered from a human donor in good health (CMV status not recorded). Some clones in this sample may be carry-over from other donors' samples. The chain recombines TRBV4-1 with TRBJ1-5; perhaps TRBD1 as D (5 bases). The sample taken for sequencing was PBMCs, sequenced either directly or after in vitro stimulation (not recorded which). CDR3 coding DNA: TGCGCCAGCAGCCAAGTGGGGCCGAAATTTAGCTCCTATCAGCCCCAGCATTTT. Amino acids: CASSQVGPKFSSYQPQHF.